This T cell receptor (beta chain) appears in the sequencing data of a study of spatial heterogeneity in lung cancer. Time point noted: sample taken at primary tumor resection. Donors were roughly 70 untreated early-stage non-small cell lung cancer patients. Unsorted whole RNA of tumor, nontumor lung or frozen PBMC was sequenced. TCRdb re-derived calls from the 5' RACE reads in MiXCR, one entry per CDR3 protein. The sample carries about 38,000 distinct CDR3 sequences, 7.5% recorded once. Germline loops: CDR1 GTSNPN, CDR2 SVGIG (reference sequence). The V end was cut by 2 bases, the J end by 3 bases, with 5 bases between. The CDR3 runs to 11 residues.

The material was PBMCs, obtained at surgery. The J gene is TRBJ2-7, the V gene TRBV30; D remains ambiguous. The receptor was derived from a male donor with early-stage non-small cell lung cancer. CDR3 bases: TGTGCCTGGAGTTACAGCTACGAGCAGTACTTC. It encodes CAWSYSYEQYF.